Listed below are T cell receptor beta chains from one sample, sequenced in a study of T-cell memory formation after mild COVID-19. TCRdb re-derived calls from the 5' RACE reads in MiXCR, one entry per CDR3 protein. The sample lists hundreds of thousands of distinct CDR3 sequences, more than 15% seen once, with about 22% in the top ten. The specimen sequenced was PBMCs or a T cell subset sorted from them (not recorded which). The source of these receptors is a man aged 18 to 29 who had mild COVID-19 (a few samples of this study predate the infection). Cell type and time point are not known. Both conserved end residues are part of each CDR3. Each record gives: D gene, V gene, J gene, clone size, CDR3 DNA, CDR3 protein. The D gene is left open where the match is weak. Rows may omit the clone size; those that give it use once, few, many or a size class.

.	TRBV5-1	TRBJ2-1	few	TGCGCCAGCAGCATCCTACCAGAGGGTCACAATGAGCAGTTCTTC	CASSILPEGHNEQFF
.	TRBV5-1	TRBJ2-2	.	TGCGCCAGCAGCTTGGCCAGGCGACTGGGGGAGCTGTTTTTT	CASSLARRLGELFF
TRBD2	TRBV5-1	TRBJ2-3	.	TGCGCCAGCGGCGCCGGGGGGAGCACAGATACGCAGTATTTT	CASGAGGSTDTQYF
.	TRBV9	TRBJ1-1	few	TGTGCCAGCAGCGTAGGGGTAGTGAGCGACACTGAAGCTTTCTTT	CASSVGVVSDTEAFF
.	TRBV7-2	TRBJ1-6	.	TGTGCCAGCAGTACCCAGGGGAGGAATTCACCCCTCCACTTT	CASSTQGRNSPLHF
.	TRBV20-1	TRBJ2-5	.	TGCAGTGGTTTAGGGAGAGAGACCCAGTACTTC	CSGLGRETQYF
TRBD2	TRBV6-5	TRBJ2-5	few	TGTGCCAGCAAAGTCCGGGGGGGTTCGGAGACCCAGTACTTC	CASKVRGGSETQYF
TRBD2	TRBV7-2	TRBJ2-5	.	TGTGCCAGCAGCTTAGAGCGGGGGCCCCAGTACTTC	CASSLERGPQYF
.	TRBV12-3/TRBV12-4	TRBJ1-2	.	TGTGCCAGCAGTTTTTCCCATGGCTACACCTTC	CASSFSHGYTF
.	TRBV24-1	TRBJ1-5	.	TGTGCCACCAGTGATGGGGGGGGAGGGAGCAATCAGCCCCAGCATTTT	CATSDGGGGSNQPQHF
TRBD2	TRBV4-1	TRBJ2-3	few	TGCGCCAGCAGCCAAGACCCCGGGGGGGCGTGGGATACGCAGTATTTT	CASSQDPGGAWDTQYF
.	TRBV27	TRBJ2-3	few	TGTGCCAGCACTCCCCGGGGGGCCTCAGATACGCAGTATTTT	CASTPRGASDTQYF
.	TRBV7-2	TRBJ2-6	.	TGTGCCAGCAGCCCCCAGGGGCACGACACCTTCTCTGGGGCCAACGTCCTGACTTTC	CASSPQGHDTFSGANVLTF
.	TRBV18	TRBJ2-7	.	TGTGCCAGCTCCCAGGGTGACTCGTACGAGCAGTACTTC	CASSQGDSYEQYF
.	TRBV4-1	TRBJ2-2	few	TGCGCCAGCAGCCAAGCCCAAACCGGGGAGCTGTTTTTT	CASSQAQTGELFF
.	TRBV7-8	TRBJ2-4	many	TGTGCCAGCAGCTTATCGGTGTGGGACCCAAACATTCAGTACTTC	CASSLSVWDPNIQYF
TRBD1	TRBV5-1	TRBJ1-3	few	TGCGCCAGCAGCCCAGGGGGGGCTGGAAACACCATATATTTT	CASSPGGAGNTIYF
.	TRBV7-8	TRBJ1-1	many	TGTGCCAGCAGCGTAGACCTGAGCACTGAAGCTTTCTTT	CASSVDLSTEAFF
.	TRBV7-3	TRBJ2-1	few	TGTGCCAGCAGCTTAAACGGGGGGCAGGCTGAGCAGTTCTTC	CASSLNGGQAEQFF
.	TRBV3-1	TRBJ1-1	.	TGTGCCAGCAGCCAAGCCCGGGGGATTATGAACACTGAAGCTTTCTTT	CASSQARGIMNTEAFF
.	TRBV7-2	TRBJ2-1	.	TGTGCCAGCAGCACATGGGGTAGGGAGCAGTTCTTC	CASSTWGREQFF
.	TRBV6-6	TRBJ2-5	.	TGTGCCAGCAGTTACGACCCGGGGACGCCGGGCGAGACCCAGTACTTC	CASSYDPGTPGETQYF
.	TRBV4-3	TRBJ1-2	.	TGCGCCAGCAGCCCCAATCGACGGGTTAACTATGGCTACACCTTC	CASSPNRRVNYGYTF
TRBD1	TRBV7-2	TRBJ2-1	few	TGTGCCAGCAGCCGGACAGGGGCTACAACGAAGGAGCAGTTCTTC	CASSRTGATTKEQFF